What follows are 24 T cell receptor beta chains derived from one specimen sequenced in a study of OX40 agonist ivuxolimab in advanced cancers. Profiling relied on immunoSEQ multiplex PCR, and the TCRdb table lists in-frame clones only, not all of them. Here the sample spans some 34,000 clones, roughly 80% being singletons. The sequencing used CD4+ or CD8+ T cells sorted from blood, collected in a trial of the OX40 agonist ivuxolimab. All receptors come from an adult with an advanced solid tumor such as melanoma, head and neck, liver or kidney cancer.

The J gene is TRBJ2-7, the V gene TRBV2, with D perhaps assigned TRBD1 or TRBD2 (7 bases each). In germline, CDR1 is SNHLY, CDR2 FYNNEI. V dropped 7 bases and J dropped 3 bases, with 19 bases sitting between them. There are 15 residues in the CDR3. The chain's CDR3 is CASTPGGGANYEQYF. The CDR3 DNA sequence: TGTGCCAGCACCCCAGGGGGGGGAGCCAACTACGAGCAGTACTTC.

The V and J genes are TRBV4-3 and TRBJ2-3; 8 bases match TRBD2. CDR1 and CDR2 from the germline V gene are LGHNA and YSLEER. V trimming: 0 bases; J trimming: 3 bases; junction bases outside the gene matches: 2. The CDR3 runs 15 residues. The CDR3 bases are TGCGCCAGCAGCCAAGAAGCGGGGGCGACAGATACGCAGTATTTT. Translating it yields CASSQEAGATDTQYF.

The chain carries TRBV5-6 and TRBJ1-1; possibly TRBD1 for D (5 bases). Trimming shortened V by 0 bases and J by 2 bases, and 8 bases separated the two germline ends. This CDR3 is 14 amino acids long. Per germline, CDR1 SGHDT and CDR2 YYEEEE. The CDR3 is CASSLVTVNTEAFF. The CDR3 DNA follows: TGTGCCAGCAGCTTGGTGACAGTAAACACTGAAGCTTTCTTT.

The chain couples TRBV30 to TRBJ2-1; TRBD2 matches 8 bases. This CDR3 spans 15 amino acids. CDR1 and CDR2 (germline): GTSNPN, SVGIG (reference sequence). V shed 4 bases, J shed 0 bases, and the junction held 5 bases outside the gene matches. The CDR3 is CAWIPGTSSYNEQFF. In nucleotides, the CDR3 is TGTGCCTGGATTCCAGGGACTAGCTCCTACAATGAGCAGTTCTTC.

The V call is TRBV30, the J call TRBJ1-5; no clear D gene. The CDR3 is made up of 13 amino acids. The V end lost 5 bases, the J end lost 0 bases, and 8 bases lay between the germline ends. The germline CDR1 and CDR2 sequences are GTSNPN and SVGIG (reference sequence). The CDR3 protein is CAWDSGSNQPQHF. Here the CDR3 DNA reads TGTGCCTGGGATTCCGGTAGCAATCAGCCCCAGCATTTT.

V usage is TRBV2 and J usage is TRBJ1-2; a weak D match, TRBD1 (6 bases). There are 14 residues in the CDR3. V was clipped by 6 bases and J by 4 bases, with 15 bases between them. From germline, CDR1 is SNHLY and CDR2 FYNNEI. CDR3 in DNA: TGTGCCAGCAGGGGGGGCAGGGTGAGCTATGGCTACACCTTC. The encoded protein is CASRGGRVSYGYTF.

The gene calls are TRBV5-4 and TRBJ2-7; TRBD1 is a possible D gene (5 bases). This CDR3 region has 15 residues. CDR1 SGHNT and CDR2 YYREEE come from the germline V gene (reference sequence). Trimming cost V 7 bases and J 2 bases, with 19 bases left between them. The CDR3 protein is CASSMTQGVTYEQYF. CDR3 sequence (DNA): TGTGCCAGCTCCATGACGCAGGGCGTAACCTACGAGCAGTACTTC.

The genes are TRBV2 and TRBJ2-7; TRBD2 matches 11 bases. The germline gives CDR1 SNHLY, CDR2 FYNNEI. With 4 bases clipped from V and 0 bases from J, the junction kept 2 bases outside the gene matches. The CDR3 sequence is 15 residues long. For the CDR3, the DNA is TGTGCCAGCAGTGGGACTAGCGGGCACTCCTACGAGCAGTACTTC. Translation gives CASSGTSGHSYEQYF. Full variable domain (remainder filled in from reference TRBV2 and TRBJ2-7): EPEVTQTPSHQVTQMGQEVILRCVPISNHLYFYWYRQILGQKVEFLVSFYNNEISEKSEIFDDQFSVERPDGSNFTLKIRSTKLEDSAMYFCASSGTSGHSYEQYFGPGTRLTVT.

V and J are TRBV5-1 and TRBJ2-2; D is possibly TRBD2 (6 bases). V was pared by 4 bases and J by 5 bases, with 9 bases between. CDR3 length equals 13 residues. Looked up from germline, CDR1 is SGHRS and CDR2 is YFSETQ. CDR3 sequence: CASSAGTTGELFF. The CDR3 DNA is TGCGCCAGCAGCGCCGGGACTACCGGGGAGCTGTTTTTT. The full variable domain, its missing parts supplied by reference TRBV5-1 and TRBJ2-2, is KAGVTQTPRYLIKTRGQQVTLSCSPISGHRSVSWYQQTPGQGLQFLFEYFSETQRNKGNFPGRFSGRQFSNSRSEMNVSTLELGDSALYLCASSAGTTGELFFGEGSRLTVL.

This clone was seen only a few times. The gene calls are TRBV2 and TRBJ1-1, with D possibly being TRBD1 (5 bases). The length of the CDR3 is 12 residues. The germline V gene encodes CDR1 SNHLY and CDR2 FYNNEI. V was clipped by 9 bases and J by 7 bases, with 15 bases between them. This chain's CDR3 is CARGLRGFEAFF. In nucleotides, the CDR3 is TGTGCCAGAGGCCTACGGGGGTTTGAAGCTTTCTTT.

The rearrangement links TRBV6-6 to TRBJ2-1; TRBD1 agrees at 7 bases. CDR1 and CDR2 (germline): MNHNY, SVGAGI (reference sequence). The CDR3 runs 15 residues. V dropped 6 bases and J dropped 8; count of bases not matched to a gene: 13. The CDR3 nucleotides are TGTGCCAGCAGACCACAGGGGTTTGTGCGGGATGAGCAGTTCTTC. Its protein is CASRPQGFVRDEQFF.

This rearrangement joins TRBV28 to TRBJ1-5; 8 bases match TRBD1. This CDR3 is built from 15 residues. With V trimmed by 11 bases and J by 5 bases, 14 bases remained unmatched. CDR1 and CDR2 (germline): MDHEN, SYDVKM. CDR3 nucleotides: TGTGCCGTAGTTTTAGGGGGGACAGGATATCAGCCCCAGCATTTT. The encoded protein is CAVVLGGTGYQPQHF.

The chain carries TRBV11-2 and TRBJ1-4; TRBD1 agrees at 9 bases. The ends lost 5 bases at V and 8 bases at J; junction bases unmatched: 6. The CDR3 loop spans 14 amino acids. Germline V gives CDR1 SGHAT, CDR2 FQNNGV. Here the CDR3 reads CASSTGGAWEKLFF. CDR3 DNA: TGTGCCAGCAGCACAGGGGGCGCCTGGGAAAAACTGTTTTTT.

J is TRBJ1-1 and V is TRBV28, with D maybe TRBD1 (6 bases). The V gene's germline CDR1 is MDHEN and CDR2 SYDVKM. CDR3 length: 16 residues. The ends were cut back, 2 bases at V and 3 bases at J, with 16 bases in the middle. The CDR3 sequence is CASSLNRGDLHTEAFF. The CDR3 nucleotides read TGTGCCAGCAGTTTAAATAGGGGGGACCTCCACACTGAAGCTTTCTTT. The entire variable domain, with the rest obtained from reference TRBV28 and TRBJ1-1, is as follows: DVKVTQSSRYLVKRTGEKVFLECVQDMDHENMFWYRQDPGLGLRLIYFSYDVKMKEKGDIPEGYSVSREKKERFSLILESASTNQTSMYLCASSLNRGDLHTEAFFGQGTRLTVV.

This clone has a single count. The rearrangement uses TRBV6-6 and TRBJ2-7; the D is unclear. The CDR3 length is 16 residues. CDR1 is MNHNY and CDR2 is SVGAGI in the germline V gene (reference sequence). Trimming shortened V by 2 bases and J by 0 bases, and 14 bases separated the two germline ends. The CDR3 loop is CASSYLPLESSYEQYF. CDR3 nucleotides: TGTGCCAGCAGTTACCTCCCGTTGGAAAGCTCCTACGAGCAGTACTTC.

The CDR3, as DNA: TGTGCCAGCAGCTCCCCTAATCATGGTAATGAAAAACTGTTTTTT. This codes for CASSSPNHGNEKLFF. The chain has TRBV28 and TRBJ1-4; D gene ambiguous. Per germline, CDR1 MDHEN and CDR2 SYDVKM. This CDR3 is 15 amino acids long. Trimming stripped 6 bases from V and 4 bases from J, with 15 bases between.

V usage is TRBV28 and J usage is TRBJ1-2, with 10 bases fitting TRBD1. J was trimmed by 4 bases and V by 4 bases; bases with no gene match: 21. The CDR3 covers 20 residues. CDR1 and CDR2 from the germline V gene are MDHEN and SYDVKM. The CDR3 here is CASSSITDAGDRGSLYGYTF. CDR3 sequence (DNA): TGTGCCAGCAGTTCCATAACTGATGCGGGGGACAGGGGTTCCCTCTATGGCTACACCTTC.

This chain links TRBV5-3 with TRBJ2-4; the match to TRBD1 covers 11 bases. TRBV5-3 is known as an ORF, though its function is uncertain. The V gene end was trimmed by 1 base and the J gene end by 0 bases; junction bases not matched to a gene: 9. This CDR3 has 19 residues. CDR3 bases: TGTGCCAGAAGCTTGTCCAGGACAGGGGGCCAGAAAGCCAAAAACATTCAGTACTTC. As protein: CARSLSRTGGQKAKNIQYF.

V is TRBV9 and J is TRBJ2-1; D gene unclear. The CDR3 length is 13 residues. Deletions cut 4 bases from V and 7 bases from J, with 12 bases between. The germline CDR1 and CDR2 sequences are SGDLS and YYNGEE. The CDR3 reads CASSSDEVNEQFF. CDR3 nucleotides: TGTGCCAGCAGCTCCGACGAAGTTAATGAGCAGTTCTTC.

The chain couples TRBV10-3 to TRBJ2-1, with D uncertain. V dropped 2 bases and J dropped 7 bases, with 3 bases sitting between them. The CDR3 is 11 residues long. The germline V gene encodes CDR1 ENHRY and CDR2 SYGVKD. CDR3 sequence: CAISEINEQFF. The CDR3 bases are TGTGCCATCAGTGAGATTAATGAGCAGTTCTTC.

The DNA for the CDR3 is TGCGCCAGCATGGGAAGCGGGAGAAACAATGAGCAGTTCTTC. Amino acid sequence: CASMGSGRNNEQFF. The chain carries TRBV10-1 and TRBJ2-1; TRBD2 agrees at 8 bases. In germline, CDR1 is WNHNN, CDR2 SYGVQD (reference sequence). The CDR3 loop spans 14 amino acids. The V and J ends lost 7 bases and 5 bases, in that order; junction bases with no gene match: 7.

CDR3 coding DNA: TGTGCCAGCAGCTTGGCGGGGGCTTACAATGAGCAGTTCTTC. Translation: CASSLAGAYNEQFF. V gene TRBV7-3 combines with J gene TRBJ2-1; TRBD2 might be the D (7 bases). V lost 3 bases, J lost 4 bases, and 10 bases lay in between. This CDR3 contains 14 residues. Germline-derived CDR1 and CDR2 are SGHTA and FQGTGA.

The chain links TRBV30 to TRBJ1-6; 8 bases agree with TRBD1. The ends lost 2 bases at V and 3 bases at J; junction bases unmatched: 6. The CDR3 contains 16 residues. The germline CDR1 and CDR2 sequences are GTSNPN and SVGIG (reference sequence). DNA for the CDR3: TGTGCCTGGAGTTCCACCGGACAGGGCTATAATTCACCCCTCCACTTT. It is translated as CAWSSTGQGYNSPLHF.

V gene TRBV4-3 combines with J gene TRBJ2-6; possibly TRBD1 or TRBD2 for D (6 bases each). Trimming pared 0 bases from V and 3 bases from J, leaving 9 bases between. The CDR3 has 16 amino acids. The V gene's germline CDR1 is LGHNA and CDR2 YSLEER. DNA for the CDR3: TGCGCCAGCAGCCAAGAGGAGGGGGATGGGGCCAACGTCCTGACTTTC. Amino acids: CASSQEEGDGANVLTF.